This TCR beta chain originates from a study of identical twins. This CDR3 has 14 residues. Germline V gene sequence: CDR1 SGHRS, CDR2 YFSETQ. V was clipped by 4 bases and J by 5 bases, with 15 bases between them. TCRdb processed the 5' RACE reads anew with MiXCR; each CDR3 protein has one entry. The table shows about 550,000 distinct CDR3 sequences, with approximately 20% occurring only once. The sample was also reused in another study, on yellow fever vaccine responses in identical twins. As that report states: Vaccine-induced T cell responses in twins were reportedly observed to appear partly convergent, partly personalized.

The source material was CD4+ T cells sorted from blood. This clonotype was sampled from a woman aged 18-35 years in good health. This chain uses TRBV5-1 with TRBJ2-5; maybe TRBD1 (5 bases). In DNA, the CDR3 is TGCGCCAGCAGCAACGTGCCAGGGTGGGAGACCCAGTACTTC. Its translation: CASSNVPGWETQYF.